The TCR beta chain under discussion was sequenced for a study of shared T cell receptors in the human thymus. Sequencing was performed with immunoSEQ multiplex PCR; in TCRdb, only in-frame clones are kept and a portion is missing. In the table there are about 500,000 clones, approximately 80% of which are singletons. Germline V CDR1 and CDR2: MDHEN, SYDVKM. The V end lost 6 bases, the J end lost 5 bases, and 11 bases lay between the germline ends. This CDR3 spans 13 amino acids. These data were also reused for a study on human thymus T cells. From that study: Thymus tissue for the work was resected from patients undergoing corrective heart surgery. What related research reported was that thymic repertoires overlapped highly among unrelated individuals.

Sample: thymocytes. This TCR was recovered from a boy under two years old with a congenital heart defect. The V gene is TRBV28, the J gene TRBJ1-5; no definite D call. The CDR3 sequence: CASSHYLDQPQHF. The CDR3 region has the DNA TGTGCCAGCAGCCACTACCTAGATCAGCCCCAGCATTTT.